This T cell receptor beta chain was found in a study of CD8+ T cells in alopecia areata. Overall study findings and caveats: Greater clonality was observed in lesional scalp samples, especially alopecia totalis/universalis, versus normal scalp. Between patients, shared TCR sequences were less clear than in mice. This was possibly due in part to HLA diversity in the patient population.

This clone was seen a few times. Its antigen is unidentified. Reverse transcribed after extraction, RNA yielded cDNA as the sequencing template. Clones were sequenced by immunoSEQ multiplex PCR, and TCRdb holds only the in-frame ones, with some missing. The sample shows about 110,000 clones, roughly 60% of them seen only once. Per the germline V gene, CDR1 is MNHEY and CDR2 is SVGAGI. The junction had 5 bases not matched to a gene; V was cut back by 6 bases and J by 5 bases. CDR3 size: 13 residues. This clonotype originated in a human donor in good health. This rearrangement joins TRBV6-5 to TRBJ2-3; 7 positions agree with TRBD2. The sample comprised CD8+ T cells sorted from blood. The CDR3 loop is CASSLLAKDTQYF. The CDR3 DNA reads TGTGCCAGCAGCCTACTAGCGAAAGATACGCAGTATTTT.